In this sample, the clone carrying this T cell receptor (beta chain) turned up many times. Its antigen is unknown. Primed by a sample-barcoded 5' primer and a J-beta primer mix, a second PCR proceeded for about 6 to 12 cycles. Each cDNA molecule was tagged by a template-switch adaptor that had 12 random nucleotides. TCRdb analysed the 5' RACE reads with MiXCR anew, one entry per CDR3 protein. The repertoire holds hundreds of thousands of distinct CDR3 sequences, with about 28% as singletons. The CDR3 extends over 15 amino acids. V gave up 4 bases and J gave up 2 bases, with 13 bases separating them. Germline CDR1 and CDR2: SGHAT and FQNNGV. These data come from a study of blood T cells in healthy people across ages. Overall study findings and caveats: Estimated diversity, derived from one million T cells, was regarded as an underestimate.

Healthy Caucasians from Russia aged about 6 to 100 served as donors. Each sample yielded at least 5 micrograms of PBMC total RNA. The chain recombines TRBV11-2 with TRBJ2-3, with unresolved D. This receptor was taken from a woman of 80 years or more in good health. The sequencing input was blood. The CDR3 is CASSSRKGFTDTQYF. Written as DNA, the CDR3 is TGTGCCAGCAGCTCTCGGAAAGGTTTCACAGATACGCAGTATTTT. Together with reference TRBV11-2 and TRBJ2-3, the CDR3 gives the full variable domain: EAGVAQSPRYKIIEKRQSVAFWCNPISGHATLYWYQQILGQGPKLLIQFQNNGVVDDSQLPKDRFSAERLKGVDSTLKIQPAKLEDSAVYLCASSSRKGFTDTQYFGPGTRLTVL.